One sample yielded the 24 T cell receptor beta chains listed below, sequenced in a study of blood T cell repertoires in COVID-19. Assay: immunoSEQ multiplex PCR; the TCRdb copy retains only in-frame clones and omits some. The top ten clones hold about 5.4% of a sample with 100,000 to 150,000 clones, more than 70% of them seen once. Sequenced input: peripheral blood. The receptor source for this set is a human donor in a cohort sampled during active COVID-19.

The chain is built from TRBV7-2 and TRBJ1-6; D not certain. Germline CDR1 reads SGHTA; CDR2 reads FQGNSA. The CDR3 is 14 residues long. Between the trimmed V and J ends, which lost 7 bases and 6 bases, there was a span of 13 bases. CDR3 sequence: CASTPQLVNSPLHF. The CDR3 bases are TGTGCCAGCACCCCCCAGTTGGTTAATTCACCCCTCCACTTT.

The CDR3 bases are TGTGCCAGCAGCTTAAACGCGGTTTACTACGAGCAGTACTTC. It codes for CASSLNAVYYEQYF. The V gene is TRBV7-9, the J gene TRBJ2-7; D not resolved. CDR3 length equals 14 residues. Trimming took 2 bases from V and 3 from J, leaving 11 bases between them. Germline values: CDR1 SEHNR, CDR2 FQNEAQ (reference sequence).

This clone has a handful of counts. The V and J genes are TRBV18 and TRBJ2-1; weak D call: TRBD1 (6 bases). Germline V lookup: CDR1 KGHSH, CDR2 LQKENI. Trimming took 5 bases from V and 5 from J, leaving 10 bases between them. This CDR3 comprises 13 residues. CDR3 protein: CASSDRRNNEQFF. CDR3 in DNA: TGTGCCAGCTCAGACAGGAGAAACAATGAGCAGTTCTTC.

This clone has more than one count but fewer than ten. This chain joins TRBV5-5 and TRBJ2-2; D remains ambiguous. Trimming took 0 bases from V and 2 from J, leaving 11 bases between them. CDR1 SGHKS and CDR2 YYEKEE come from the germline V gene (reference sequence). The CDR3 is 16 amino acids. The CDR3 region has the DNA TGTGCCAGCAGCTTGGCCGGGTCAGCCAACACCGGGGAGCTGTTTTTT. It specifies CASSLAGSANTGELFF.

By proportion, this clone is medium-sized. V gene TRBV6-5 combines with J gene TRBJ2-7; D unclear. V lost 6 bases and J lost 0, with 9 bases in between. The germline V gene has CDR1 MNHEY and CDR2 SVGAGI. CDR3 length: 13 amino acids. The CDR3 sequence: CASRLRDSYEQYF. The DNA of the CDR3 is TGTGCCAGCAGGCTACGAGACTCCTACGAGCAGTACTTC.

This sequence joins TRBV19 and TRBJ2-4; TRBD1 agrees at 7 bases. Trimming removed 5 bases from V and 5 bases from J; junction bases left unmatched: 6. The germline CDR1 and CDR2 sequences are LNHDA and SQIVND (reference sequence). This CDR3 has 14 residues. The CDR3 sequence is CASSRYGTENIQYF. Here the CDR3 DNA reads TGTGCCAGTAGTCGATATGGGACAGAAAACATTCAGTACTTC.

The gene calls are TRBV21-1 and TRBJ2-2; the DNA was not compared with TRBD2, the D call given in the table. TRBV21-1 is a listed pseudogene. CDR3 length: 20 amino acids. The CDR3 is CASSKDVRGGSFEDTGELFF. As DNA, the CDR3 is TGTGCCAGCAGCAAAGATGTAAGGGGGGGTAGTTTCGAGGACACCGGGGAGCTGTTTTTT.

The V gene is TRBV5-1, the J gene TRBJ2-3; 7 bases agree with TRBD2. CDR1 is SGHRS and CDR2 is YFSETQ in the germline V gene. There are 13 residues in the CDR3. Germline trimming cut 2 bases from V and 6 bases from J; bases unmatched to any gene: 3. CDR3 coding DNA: TGCGCCAGCAGCTTACCACTAGCGGATACGCAGTATTTT. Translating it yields CASSLPLADTQYF.

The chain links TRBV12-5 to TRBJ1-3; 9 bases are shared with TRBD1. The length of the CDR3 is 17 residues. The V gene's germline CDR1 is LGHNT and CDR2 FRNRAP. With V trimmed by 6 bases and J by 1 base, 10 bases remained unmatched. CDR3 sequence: CASGTAGTGISGNTIYF. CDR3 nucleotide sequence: TGTGCTAGTGGAACCGCCGGGACAGGGATTTCTGGAAACACCATATATTTT.

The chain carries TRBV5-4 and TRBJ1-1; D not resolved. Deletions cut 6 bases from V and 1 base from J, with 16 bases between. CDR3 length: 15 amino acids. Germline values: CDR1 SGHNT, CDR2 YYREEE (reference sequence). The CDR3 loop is CASTPAGTQNTEAFF. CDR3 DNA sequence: TGTGCCAGCACCCCGGCGGGCACACAGAACACTGAAGCTTTCTTT.

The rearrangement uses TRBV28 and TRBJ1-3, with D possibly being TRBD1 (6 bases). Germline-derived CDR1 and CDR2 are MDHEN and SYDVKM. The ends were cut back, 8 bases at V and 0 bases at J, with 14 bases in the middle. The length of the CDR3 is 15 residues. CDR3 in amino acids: CASCPPQGSGNTIYF. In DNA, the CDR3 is TGTGCCAGCTGCCCCCCACAGGGCTCTGGAAACACCATATATTTT.

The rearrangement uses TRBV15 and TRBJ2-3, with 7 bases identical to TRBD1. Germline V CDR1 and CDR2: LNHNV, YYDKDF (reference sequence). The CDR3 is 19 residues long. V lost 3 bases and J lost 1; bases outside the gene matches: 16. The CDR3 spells CATSRDYPGQFVGTDTQYF. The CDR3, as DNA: TGTGCCACCAGCAGGGATTACCCGGGACAGTTCGTAGGCACAGATACGCAGTATTTT.

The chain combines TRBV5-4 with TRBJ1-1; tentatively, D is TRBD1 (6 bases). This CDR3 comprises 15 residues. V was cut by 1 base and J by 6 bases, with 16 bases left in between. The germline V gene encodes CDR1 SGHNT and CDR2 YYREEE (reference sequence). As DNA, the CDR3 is TGTGCCAGCAGCTTGTCCACAGGGAAGGGGCCTGAAGCTTTCTTT. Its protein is CASSLSTGKGPEAFF.

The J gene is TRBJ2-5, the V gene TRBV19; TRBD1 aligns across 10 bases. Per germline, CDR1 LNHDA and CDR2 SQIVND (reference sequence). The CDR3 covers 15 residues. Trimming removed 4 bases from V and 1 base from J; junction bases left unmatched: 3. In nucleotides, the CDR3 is TGTGCCAGTAGTAGGACAGGGGGGACCCAAGAGACCCAGTACTTC. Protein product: CASSRTGGTQETQYF.

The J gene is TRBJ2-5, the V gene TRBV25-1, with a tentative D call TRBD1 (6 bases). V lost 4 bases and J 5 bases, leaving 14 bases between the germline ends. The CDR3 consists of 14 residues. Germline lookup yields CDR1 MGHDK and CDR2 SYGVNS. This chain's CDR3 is CASSARTVEETQYF. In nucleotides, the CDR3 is TGTGCCAGCAGTGCCCGGACAGTGGAGGAGACCCAGTACTTC.

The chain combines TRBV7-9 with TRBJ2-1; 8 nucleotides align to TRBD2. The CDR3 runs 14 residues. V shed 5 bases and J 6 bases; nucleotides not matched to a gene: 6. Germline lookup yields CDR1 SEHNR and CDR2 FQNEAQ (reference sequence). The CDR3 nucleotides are TGTGCCAGCAGCAACTCCGGGACTAGCAATGAGCAGTTCTTC. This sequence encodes CASSNSGTSNEQFF.

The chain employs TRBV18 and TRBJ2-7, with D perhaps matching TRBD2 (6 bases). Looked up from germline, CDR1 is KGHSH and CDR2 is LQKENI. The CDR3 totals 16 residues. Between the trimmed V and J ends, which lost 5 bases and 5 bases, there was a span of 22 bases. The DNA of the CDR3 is TGTGCCAGCTCAGGGCTTGGAGTCGGGAGTCCCAACGAGCAGTACTTC. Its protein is CASSGLGVGSPNEQYF.

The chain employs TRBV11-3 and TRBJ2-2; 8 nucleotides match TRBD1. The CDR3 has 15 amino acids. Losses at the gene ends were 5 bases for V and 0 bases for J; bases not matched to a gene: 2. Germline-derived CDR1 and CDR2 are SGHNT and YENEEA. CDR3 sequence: CASSPGQANTGELFF. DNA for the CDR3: TGTGCCAGCAGCCCGGGACAGGCGAACACCGGGGAGCTGTTTTTT. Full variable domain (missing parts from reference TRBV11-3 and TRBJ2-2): EAGVVQSPRYKIIEKKQPVAFWCNPISGHNTLYWYLQNLGQGPELLIRYENEEAVDDSQLPKDRFSAERLKGVDSTLKIQPAELGDSAVYLCASSPGQANTGELFFGEGSRLTVL.

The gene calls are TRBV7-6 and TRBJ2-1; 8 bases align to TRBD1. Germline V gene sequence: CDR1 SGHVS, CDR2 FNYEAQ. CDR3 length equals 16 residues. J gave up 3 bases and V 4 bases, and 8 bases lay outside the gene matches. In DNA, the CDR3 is TGTGCCAGCAGCTCCCCCCGGGACAGGTGCTACAATGAGCAGTTCTTC. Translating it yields CASSSPRDRCYNEQFF.

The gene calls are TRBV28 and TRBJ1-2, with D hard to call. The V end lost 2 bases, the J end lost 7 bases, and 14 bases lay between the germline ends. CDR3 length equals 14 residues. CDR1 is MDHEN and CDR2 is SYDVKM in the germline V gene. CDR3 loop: CASSLGAGNGGYTF. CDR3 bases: TGTGCCAGCAGTTTAGGCGCAGGAAATGGTGGCTACACCTTC.

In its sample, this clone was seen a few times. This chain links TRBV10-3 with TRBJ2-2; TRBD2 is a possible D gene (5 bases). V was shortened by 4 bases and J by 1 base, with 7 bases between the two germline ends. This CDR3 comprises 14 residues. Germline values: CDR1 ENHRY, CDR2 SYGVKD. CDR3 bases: TGTGCCATCAGTGCACTAGGGAACACCGGGGAGCTGTTTTTT. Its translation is CAISALGNTGELFF.

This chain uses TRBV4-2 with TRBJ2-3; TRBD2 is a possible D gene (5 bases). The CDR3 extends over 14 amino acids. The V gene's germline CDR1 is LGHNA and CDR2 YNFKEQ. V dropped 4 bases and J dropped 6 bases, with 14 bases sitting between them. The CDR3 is CASSPDLRGDTQYF. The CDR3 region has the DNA TGTGCCAGCAGCCCGGACCTTAGAGGGGATACGCAGTATTTT.

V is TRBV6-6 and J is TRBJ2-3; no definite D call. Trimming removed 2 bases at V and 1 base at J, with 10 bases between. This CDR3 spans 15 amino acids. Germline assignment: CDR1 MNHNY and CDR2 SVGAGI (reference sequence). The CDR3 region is CASSYPETGTDTQYF. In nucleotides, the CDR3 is TGTGCCAGCAGTTACCCTGAGACTGGCACAGATACGCAGTATTTT.

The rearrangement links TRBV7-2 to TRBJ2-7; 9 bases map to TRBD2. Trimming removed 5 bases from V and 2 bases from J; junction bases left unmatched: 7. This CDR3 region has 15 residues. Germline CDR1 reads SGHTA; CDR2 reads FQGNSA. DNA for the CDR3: TGTGCCAGCAGCCGCCGGGTAGCGGGAGCCTACGAGCAGTACTTC. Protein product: CASSRRVAGAYEQYF.